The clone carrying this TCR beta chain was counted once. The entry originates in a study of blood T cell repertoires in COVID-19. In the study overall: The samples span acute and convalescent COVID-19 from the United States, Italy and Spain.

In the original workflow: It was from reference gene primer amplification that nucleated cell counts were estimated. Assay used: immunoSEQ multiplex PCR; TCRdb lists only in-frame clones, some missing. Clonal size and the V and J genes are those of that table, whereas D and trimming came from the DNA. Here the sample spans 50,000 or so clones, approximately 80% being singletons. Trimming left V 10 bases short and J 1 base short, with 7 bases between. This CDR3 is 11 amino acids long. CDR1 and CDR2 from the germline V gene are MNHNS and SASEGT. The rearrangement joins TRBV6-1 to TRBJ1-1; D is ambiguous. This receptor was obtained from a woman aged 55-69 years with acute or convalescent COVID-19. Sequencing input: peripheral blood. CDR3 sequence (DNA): TGTGCCATCCAGGCGAACACTGAAGCTTTCTTT. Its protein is CAIQANTEAFF.